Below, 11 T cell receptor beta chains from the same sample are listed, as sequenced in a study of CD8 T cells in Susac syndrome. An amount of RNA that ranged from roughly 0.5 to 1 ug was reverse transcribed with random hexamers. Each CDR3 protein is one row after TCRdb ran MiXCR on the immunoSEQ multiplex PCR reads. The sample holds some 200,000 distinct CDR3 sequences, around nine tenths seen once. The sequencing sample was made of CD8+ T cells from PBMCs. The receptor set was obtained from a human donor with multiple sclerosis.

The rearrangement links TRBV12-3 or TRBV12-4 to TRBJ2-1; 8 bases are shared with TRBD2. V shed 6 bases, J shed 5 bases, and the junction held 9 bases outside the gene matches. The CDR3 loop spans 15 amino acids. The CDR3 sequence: CASSSREVEDNEQFF. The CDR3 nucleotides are TGTGCCAGCAGCTCGCGGGAGGTGGAGGACAATGAGCAGTTCTTC.

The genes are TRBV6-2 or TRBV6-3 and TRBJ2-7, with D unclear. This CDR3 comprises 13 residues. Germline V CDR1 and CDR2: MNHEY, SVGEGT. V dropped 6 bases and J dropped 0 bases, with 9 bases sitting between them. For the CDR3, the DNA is TGTGCCAGCAGCACCGTTAGCTCCTACGAGCAGTACTTC. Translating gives CASSTVSSYEQYF.

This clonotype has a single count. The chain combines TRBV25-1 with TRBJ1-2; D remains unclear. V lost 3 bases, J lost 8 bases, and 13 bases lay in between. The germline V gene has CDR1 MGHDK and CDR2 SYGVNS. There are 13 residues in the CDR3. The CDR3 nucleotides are TGTGCCAGCAGTGAGACGGTGACTAGGGGCTACACCTTC. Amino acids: CASSETVTRGYTF.

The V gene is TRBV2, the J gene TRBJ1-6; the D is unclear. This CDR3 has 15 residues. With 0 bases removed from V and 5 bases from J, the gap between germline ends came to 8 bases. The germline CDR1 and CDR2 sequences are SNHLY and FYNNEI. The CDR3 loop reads CASSEALGDNSPLHF. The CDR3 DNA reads TGTGCCAGCAGTGAAGCTCTGGGTGATAATTCACCCCTCCACTTT.

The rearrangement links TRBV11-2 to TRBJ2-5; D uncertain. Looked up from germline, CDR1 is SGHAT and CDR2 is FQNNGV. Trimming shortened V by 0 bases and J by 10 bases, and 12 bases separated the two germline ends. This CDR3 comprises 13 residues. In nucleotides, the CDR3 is TGTGCCAGCAGCTTAGATGTCGGGTGGGACCAGTACTTC. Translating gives CASSLDVGWDQYF.

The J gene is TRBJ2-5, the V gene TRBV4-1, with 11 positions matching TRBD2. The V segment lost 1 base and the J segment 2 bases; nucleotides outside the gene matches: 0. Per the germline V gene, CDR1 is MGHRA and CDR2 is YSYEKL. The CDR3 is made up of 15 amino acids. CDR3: CASSQGLAGQETQYF. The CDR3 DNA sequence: TGCGCCAGCAGCCAAGGACTAGCGGGGCAAGAGACCCAGTACTTC.

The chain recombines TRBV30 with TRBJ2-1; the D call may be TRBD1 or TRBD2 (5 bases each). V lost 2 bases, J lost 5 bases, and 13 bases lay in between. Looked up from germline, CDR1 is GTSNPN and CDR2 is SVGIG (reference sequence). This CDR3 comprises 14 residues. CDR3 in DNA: TGTGCCTGGAGTCCCCGGGACCTAGACAATGAGCAGTTCTTC. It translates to CAWSPRDLDNEQFF.

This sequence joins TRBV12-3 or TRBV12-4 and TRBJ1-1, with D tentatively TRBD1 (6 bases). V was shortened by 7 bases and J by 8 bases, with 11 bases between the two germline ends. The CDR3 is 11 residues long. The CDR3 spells CASTLDSEAFF. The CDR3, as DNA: TGTGCCAGCACCCTGGACAGCGAAGCTTTCTTT.

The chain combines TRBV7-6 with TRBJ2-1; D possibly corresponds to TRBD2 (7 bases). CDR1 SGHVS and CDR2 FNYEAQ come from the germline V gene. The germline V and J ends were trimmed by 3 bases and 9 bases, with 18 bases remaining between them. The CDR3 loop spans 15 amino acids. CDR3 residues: CASSLGGGDLGEQFF. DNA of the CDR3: TGTGCCAGCAGCTTGGGCGGGGGCGATCTGGGTGAGCAGTTCTTC.

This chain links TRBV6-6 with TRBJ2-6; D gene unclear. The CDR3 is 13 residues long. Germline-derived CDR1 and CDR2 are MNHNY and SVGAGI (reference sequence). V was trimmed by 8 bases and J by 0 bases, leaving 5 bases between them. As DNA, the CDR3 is TGTGCCAGCGCCAACTCTGGGGCCAACGTCCTGACTTTC. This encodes CASANSGANVLTF.

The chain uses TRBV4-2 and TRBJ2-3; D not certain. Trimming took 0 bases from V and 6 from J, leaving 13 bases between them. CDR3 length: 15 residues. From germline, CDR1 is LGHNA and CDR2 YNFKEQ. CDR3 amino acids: CASSQDGFLTDTQYF. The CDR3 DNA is TGTGCCAGCAGCCAAGATGGCTTCCTGACGGATACGCAGTATTTT.